This TCR beta chain emerged from a study of identical twins. Notes on the study in general: Conclusions leaned on cross-sectional statistical analysis and did not track the same donors over time. Sequences that were beta out-of-frame showed weaker excess twin sharing. Carriage of fewer insertions was seen in abundant cord blood beta clonotypes, whereas memory repertoires showed none. Among monozygotic twins, out-of-frame TCR alpha sharing exceeded what models predicted.

This clonotype was observed many times. What it binds is unknown. TCRdb used MiXCR to reprocess the 5' RACE reads, holding one entry per CDR3 protein. The table shows about 690,000 distinct CDR3 sequences, with approximately 6% occurring only once. This CDR3 is 14 amino acids long. Trimming took 2 bases from V and 0 from J, leaving 6 bases between them. The sequenced material came from naive T cells sorted from blood. The chain joins TRBV12-3 or TRBV12-4 to TRBJ2-3; D remains ambiguous. This sequence was found in a man aged 18 to 35 in good health. The CDR3 sequence is CASSLFGSTDTQYF. The CDR3 DNA sequence: TGTGCCAGCAGTTTATTCGGCAGCACAGATACGCAGTATTTT.